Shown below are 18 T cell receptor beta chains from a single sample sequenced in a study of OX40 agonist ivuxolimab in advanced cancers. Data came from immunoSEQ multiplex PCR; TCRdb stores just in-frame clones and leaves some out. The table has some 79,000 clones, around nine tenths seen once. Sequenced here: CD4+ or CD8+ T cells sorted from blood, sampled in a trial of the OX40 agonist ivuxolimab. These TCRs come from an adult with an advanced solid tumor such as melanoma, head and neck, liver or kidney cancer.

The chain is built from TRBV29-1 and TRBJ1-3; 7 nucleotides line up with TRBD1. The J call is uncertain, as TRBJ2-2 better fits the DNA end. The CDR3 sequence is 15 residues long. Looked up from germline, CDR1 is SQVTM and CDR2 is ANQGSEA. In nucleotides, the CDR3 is TGCAGCGTGGTCAGAGGGACAGCGAACACCGGGGAGCTGTTTTTT. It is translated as CSVVRGTANTGELFF.

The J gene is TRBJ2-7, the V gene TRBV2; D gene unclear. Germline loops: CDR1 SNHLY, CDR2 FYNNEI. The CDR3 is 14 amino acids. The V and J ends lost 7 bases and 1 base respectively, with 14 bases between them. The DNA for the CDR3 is TGTGCCAGCAACCGTCAAGCAAATTCCTACGAGCAGTACTTC. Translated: CASNRQANSYEQYF.

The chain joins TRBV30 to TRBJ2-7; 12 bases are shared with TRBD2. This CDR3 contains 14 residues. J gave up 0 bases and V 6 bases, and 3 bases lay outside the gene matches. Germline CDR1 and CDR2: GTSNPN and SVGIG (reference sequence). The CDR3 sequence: CACTTSGSSYEQYF. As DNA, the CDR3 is TGTGCCTGTACGACTAGCGGGAGCTCCTACGAGCAGTACTTC.

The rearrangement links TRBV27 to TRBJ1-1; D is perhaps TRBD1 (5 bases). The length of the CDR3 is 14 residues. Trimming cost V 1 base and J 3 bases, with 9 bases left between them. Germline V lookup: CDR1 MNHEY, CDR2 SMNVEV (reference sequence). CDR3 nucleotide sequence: TGTGCCAGCAGTTTATGGGGGACGGACACTGAAGCTTTCTTT. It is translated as CASSLWGTDTEAFF.

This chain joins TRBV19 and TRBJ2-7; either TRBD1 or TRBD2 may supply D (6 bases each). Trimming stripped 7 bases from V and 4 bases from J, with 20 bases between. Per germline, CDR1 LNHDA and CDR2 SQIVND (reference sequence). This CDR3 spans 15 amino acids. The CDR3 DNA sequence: TGTGCCAGTACTCAAGGGTGGGGGGCTGAATACGAGCAGTACTTC. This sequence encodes CASTQGWGAEYEQYF.

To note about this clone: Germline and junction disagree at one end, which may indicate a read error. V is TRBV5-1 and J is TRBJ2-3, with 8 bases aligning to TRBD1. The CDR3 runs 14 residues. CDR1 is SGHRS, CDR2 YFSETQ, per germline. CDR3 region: CASSLGQGLDAQYF. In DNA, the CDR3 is TGCGCCAGCAGCTTGGGACAGGGGTTAGATGCGCAGTATTTT.

The CDR3 region is CASSQLQGFTGELFF. As DNA, the CDR3 is TGTGCCAGCAGCCAATTACAAGGATTCACCGGGGAGCTGTTTTTT. J is TRBJ2-2 and V is TRBV14, with D hard to call. Germline V CDR1 and CDR2: SGHDN, FVKESK. V was cut by 2 bases and J by 4 bases, with 11 bases left in between. This CDR3 spans 15 amino acids.

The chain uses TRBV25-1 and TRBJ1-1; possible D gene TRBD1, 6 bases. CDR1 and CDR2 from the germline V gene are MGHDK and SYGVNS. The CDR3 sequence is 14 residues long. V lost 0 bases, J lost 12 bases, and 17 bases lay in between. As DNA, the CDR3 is TGTGCCAGCAGTGAATACTGGACAGCAACTGGGTCTTTCTTT. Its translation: CASSEYWTATGSFF.

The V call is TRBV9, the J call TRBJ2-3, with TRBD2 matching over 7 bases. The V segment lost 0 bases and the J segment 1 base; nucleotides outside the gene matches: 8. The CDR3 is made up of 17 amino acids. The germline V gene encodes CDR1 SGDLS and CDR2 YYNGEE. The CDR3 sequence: CASSVDGLADRTDTQYF. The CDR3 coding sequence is TGTGCCAGCAGCGTAGATGGTCTAGCGGACCGCACAGATACGCAGTATTTT.

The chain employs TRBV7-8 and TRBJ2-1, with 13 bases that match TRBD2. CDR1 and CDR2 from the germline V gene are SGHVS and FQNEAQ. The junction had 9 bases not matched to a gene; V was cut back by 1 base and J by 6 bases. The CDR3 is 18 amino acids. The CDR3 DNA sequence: TGTGCCAGCAGCTTAGAAGAACCCGGACTAGCGGGAGCCAATGAGCAGTTCTTC. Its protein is CASSLEEPGLAGANEQFF. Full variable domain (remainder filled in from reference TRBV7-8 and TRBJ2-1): GAGVSQSPRYKVAKRGQDVALRCDPISGHVSLFWYQQALGQGPEFLTYFQNEAQLDKSGLPSDRFFAERPEGSVSTLKIQRTQQEDSAVYLCASSLEEPGLAGANEQFFGPGTRLTVL.

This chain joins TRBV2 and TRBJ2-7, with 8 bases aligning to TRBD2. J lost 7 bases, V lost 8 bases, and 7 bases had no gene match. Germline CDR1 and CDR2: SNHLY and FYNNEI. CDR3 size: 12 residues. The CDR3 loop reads CASGLAQGEQYF. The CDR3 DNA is TGTGCCAGCGGACTAGCCCAGGGGGAGCAGTACTTC.

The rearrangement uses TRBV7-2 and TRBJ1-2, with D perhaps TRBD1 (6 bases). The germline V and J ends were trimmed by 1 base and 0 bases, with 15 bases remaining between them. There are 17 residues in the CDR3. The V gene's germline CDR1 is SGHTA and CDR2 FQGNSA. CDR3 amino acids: CASSLVAGARANYGYTF. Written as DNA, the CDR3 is TGTGCCAGCAGCTTAGTCGCAGGGGCGAGAGCTAACTATGGCTACACCTTC.

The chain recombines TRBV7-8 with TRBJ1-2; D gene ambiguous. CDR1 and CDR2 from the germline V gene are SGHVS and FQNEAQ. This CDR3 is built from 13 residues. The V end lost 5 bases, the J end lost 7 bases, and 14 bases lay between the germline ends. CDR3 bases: TGTGCCAGCAGCCCCAGACTCTCTCGTGGCTACACCTTC. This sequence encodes CASSPRLSRGYTF.

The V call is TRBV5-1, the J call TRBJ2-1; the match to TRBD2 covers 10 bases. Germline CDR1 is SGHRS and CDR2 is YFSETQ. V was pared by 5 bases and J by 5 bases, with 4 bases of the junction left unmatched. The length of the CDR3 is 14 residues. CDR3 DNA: TGCGCCAGCAGGGCCGGGACTAGCGACAATGAGCAGTTCTTC. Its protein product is CASRAGTSDNEQFF.

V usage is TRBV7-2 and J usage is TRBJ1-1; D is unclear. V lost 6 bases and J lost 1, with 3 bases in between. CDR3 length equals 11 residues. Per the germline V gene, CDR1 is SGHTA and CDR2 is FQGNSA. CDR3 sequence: CASRSNTEAFF. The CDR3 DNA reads TGTGCCAGCAGATCGAACACTGAAGCTTTCTTT.

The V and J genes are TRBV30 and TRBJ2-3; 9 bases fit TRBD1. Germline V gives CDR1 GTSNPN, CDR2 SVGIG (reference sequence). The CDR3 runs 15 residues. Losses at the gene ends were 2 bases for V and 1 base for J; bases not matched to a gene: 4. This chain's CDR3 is CAWSPRTGGTDTQYF. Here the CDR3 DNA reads TGTGCCTGGAGTCCCAGGACAGGGGGCACAGATACGCAGTATTTT.

CDR3 in DNA: TGTGCCAGTAGTACCAAGACCGGGACTAGGGGCACAGATACGCAGTATTTT. Translating it yields CASSTKTGTRGTDTQYF. The rearrangement joins TRBV19 to TRBJ2-3; 8 bases fit TRBD2. Trimming took 4 bases from V and 1 from J; bases not matched to a gene: 10. Germline CDR1 and CDR2: LNHDA and SQIVND (reference sequence). The CDR3 contains 17 residues.

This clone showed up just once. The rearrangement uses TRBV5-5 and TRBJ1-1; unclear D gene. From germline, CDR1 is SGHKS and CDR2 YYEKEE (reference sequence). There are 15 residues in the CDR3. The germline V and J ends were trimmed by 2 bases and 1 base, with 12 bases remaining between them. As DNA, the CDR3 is TGTGCCAGCAGCTTAACCGGGTTAGAGAACACTGAAGCTTTCTTT. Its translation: CASSLTGLENTEAFF.